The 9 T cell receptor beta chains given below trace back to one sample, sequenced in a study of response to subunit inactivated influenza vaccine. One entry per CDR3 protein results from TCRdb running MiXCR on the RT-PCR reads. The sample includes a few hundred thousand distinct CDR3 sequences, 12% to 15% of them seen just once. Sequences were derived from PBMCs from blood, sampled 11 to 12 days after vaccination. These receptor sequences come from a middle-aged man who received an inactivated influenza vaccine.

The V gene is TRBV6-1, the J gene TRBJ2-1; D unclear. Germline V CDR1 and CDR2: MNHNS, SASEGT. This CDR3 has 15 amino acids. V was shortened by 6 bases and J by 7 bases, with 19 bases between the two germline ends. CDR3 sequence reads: CASRVSPARTNEQFF. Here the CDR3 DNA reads TGTGCCAGCAGAGTCTCCCCGGCTCGAACAAATGAGCAGTTCTTC.

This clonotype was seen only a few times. The CDR3, as DNA: TGTGCCAGCAGCTTTTTGCGGGGACAGGGGGCTGGAAACACCATATATTTT. Protein product: CASSFLRGQGAGNTIYF. The chain is built from TRBV7-2 and TRBJ1-3, with 11 bases aligning to TRBD1. The CDR3 runs 17 residues. The J segment lost 2 bases and the V segment lost 3 bases, leaving 6 bases of the junction unmatched. Germline V gene lookup returns CDR1 SGHTA and CDR2 FQGNSA.

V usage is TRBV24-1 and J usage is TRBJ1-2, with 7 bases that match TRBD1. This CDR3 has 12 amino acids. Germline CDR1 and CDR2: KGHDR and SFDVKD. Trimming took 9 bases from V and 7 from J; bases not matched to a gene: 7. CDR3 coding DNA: TGTGCCACCGGCGACAGGGCTACTGGCTACACCTTC. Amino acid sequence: CATGDRATGYTF.

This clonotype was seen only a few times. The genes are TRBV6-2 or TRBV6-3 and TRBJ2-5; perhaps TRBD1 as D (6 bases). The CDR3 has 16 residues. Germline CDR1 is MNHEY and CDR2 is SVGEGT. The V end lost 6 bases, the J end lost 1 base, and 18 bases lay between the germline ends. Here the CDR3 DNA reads TGTGCCAGCAGCAAATACGCCGGGACAAGCCAAGAGACCCAGTACTTC. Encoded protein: CASSKYAGTSQETQYF.

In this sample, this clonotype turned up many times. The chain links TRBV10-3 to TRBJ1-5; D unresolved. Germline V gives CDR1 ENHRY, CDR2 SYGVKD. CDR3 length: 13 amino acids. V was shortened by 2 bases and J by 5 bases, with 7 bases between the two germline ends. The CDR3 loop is CAISEAWDQPQHF. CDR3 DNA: TGTGCCATCAGTGAGGCATGGGATCAGCCCCAGCATTTT.

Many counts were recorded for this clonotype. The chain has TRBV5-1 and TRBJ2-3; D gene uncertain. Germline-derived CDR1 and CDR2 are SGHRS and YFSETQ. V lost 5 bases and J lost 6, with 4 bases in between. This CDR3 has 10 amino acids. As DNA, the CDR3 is TGCGCCAGCAGAGGGGATACGCAGTATTTT. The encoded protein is CASRGDTQYF.

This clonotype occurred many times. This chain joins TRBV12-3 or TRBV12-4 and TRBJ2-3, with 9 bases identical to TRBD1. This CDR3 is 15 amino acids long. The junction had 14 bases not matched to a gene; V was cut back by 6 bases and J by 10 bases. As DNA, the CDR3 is TGTGCCAGCAGCATAGAGGGACAGGGAAAGTTAGCGCAGTATTTT. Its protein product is CASSIEGQGKLAQYF.

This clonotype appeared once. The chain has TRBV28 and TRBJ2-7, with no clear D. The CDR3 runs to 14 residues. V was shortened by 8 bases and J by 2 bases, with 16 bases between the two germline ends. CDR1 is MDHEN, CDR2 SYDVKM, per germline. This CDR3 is CASHKNDPPYEQYF. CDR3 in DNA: TGTGCCAGCCATAAGAACGATCCCCCCTACGAGCAGTACTTC. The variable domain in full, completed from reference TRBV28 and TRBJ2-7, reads DVKVTQSSRYLVKRTGEKVFLECVQDMDHENMFWYRQDPGLGLRLIYFSYDVKMKEKGDIPEGYSVSREKKERFSLILESASTNQTSMYLCASHKNDPPYEQYFGPGTRLTVT.

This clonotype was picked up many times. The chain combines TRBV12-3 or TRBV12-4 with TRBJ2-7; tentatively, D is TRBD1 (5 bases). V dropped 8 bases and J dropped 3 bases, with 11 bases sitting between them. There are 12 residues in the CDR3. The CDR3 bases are TGTGCCAGCGGAAGACAGAACTACGAGCAGTACTTC. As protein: CASGRQNYEQYF.